This TCR beta chain was identified during a study of blood T cell repertoires in COVID-19. Study at large: Nucleic acid was either cDNA or gDNA, and it came from T cells, B-cell-depleted T cells, or PBMCs.

Original methodology: By means of reference gene primer amplification, nucleated cell counts were estimated. The data were produced by immunoSEQ multiplex PCR, yet TCRdb's version contains in-frame clones alone and is incomplete. D and trimming come from the DNA, and the V and J calls and clone size come from that table. The sample carries around 300,000 clones, 83% recorded once. This clone was seen once. This CDR3 is built from 16 residues. The V end lost 1 base, the J end lost 1 base, and 13 bases lay between the germline ends. Germline CDR1 is SGHTA and CDR2 is FQGNSA. Sequencing input: peripheral blood. This TCR derives from a woman in her forties or fifties who had recovered from COVID-19. V and J are TRBV7-2 and TRBJ1-2; maybe TRBD1 (5 bases). The CDR3 nucleotides read TGTGCCAGCAGCTTAGAGGGGTCCACTTTTAACTATGGCTACACCTTC. It specifies CASSLEGSTFNYGYTF.